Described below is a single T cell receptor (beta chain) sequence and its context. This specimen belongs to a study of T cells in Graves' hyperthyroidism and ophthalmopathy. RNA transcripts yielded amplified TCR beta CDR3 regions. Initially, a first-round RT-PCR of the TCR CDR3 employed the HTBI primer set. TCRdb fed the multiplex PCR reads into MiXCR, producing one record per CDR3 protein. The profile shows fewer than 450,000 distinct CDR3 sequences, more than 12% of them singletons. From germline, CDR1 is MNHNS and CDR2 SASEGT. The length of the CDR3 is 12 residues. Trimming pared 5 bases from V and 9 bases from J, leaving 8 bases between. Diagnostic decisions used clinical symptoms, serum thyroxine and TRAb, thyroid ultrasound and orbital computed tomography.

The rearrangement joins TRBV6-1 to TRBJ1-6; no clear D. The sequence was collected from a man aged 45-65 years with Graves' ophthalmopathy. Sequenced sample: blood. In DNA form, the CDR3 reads TGTGCCAGCAGTATTTTCGGTTCACCCCTCCACTTT. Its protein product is CASSIFGSPLHF.